The 10 T cell receptor beta chains listed next were all sequenced from one sample in a study of regulatory T cells in long-lasting Graves disease. TCR beta libraries were built with iRepertoire HTBI primers and Arm-PCR of CDR3 regions. Via MiXCR, TCRdb re-called the multiplex PCR reads, giving one row per CDR3 protein. The table includes about 400,000 distinct CDR3 sequences, approximately 16% detected once. Time point specified: newly diagnosed GD, antithyroid drugs for less than 3 months. Following extraction of RNA from PBMCs, that RNA was used to make the TCR library. This sample was shared with a second study, whose subject was T cells in Graves' hyperthyroidism and ophthalmopathy.

Specimen: peripheral blood mononuclear cells (PBMCs), collected at new diagnosis, from a patient treated with antithyroid drugs. These receptors were taken from a woman aged 40 to 55 with Graves disease.

The sample holds many counts of this clonotype. This sequence joins TRBV18 and TRBJ2-1, with D uncertain. Trimming shortened V by 3 bases and J by 3 bases, and 18 bases separated the two germline ends. The CDR3 is 17 amino acids. Germline CDR1 and CDR2: KGHSH and LQKENI. CDR3 DNA: TGTGCCAGCTCACCCGACAAGGCTAACACAAACTACAATGAGCAGTTCTTC. Translating gives CASSPDKANTNYNEQFF.

This clonotype occurred a few times. The chain has TRBV28 and TRBJ1-6, with no clear D. V was cut by 3 bases and J by 9 bases, with 12 bases left in between. The CDR3 loop spans 14 amino acids. The germline V gene has CDR1 MDHEN and CDR2 SYDVKM. The CDR3 DNA follows: TGTGCCAGCAGTTTCTTTCCGACTAGTTCACCCCTCCACTTT. Translated: CASSFFPTSSPLHF.

This clonotype was observed at least ten times. The chain employs TRBV20-1 and TRBJ2-1, with 11 bases fitting TRBD2. The germline V gene encodes CDR1 DFQATT and CDR2 SNEGSKA (reference sequence). V dropped 4 bases and J dropped 1; count of bases not matched to a gene: 15. The CDR3 is 19 residues long. The CDR3 loop is CSAILLLAGGGRSYNEQFF. Written as DNA, the CDR3 is TGCAGTGCTATATTACTTCTAGCGGGAGGCGGCCGGTCCTACAATGAGCAGTTCTTC.

The sample holds many counts of this clonotype. V is TRBV2 and J is TRBJ2-3; the match to TRBD1 covers 9 bases. This CDR3 comprises 14 residues. Trimming removed 11 bases from V and 0 bases from J; junction bases left unmatched: 6. In germline, CDR1 is SNHLY, CDR2 FYNNEI. For the CDR3, the DNA is TGTGCCGGACAAGGACAGGGGAGCACAGATACGCAGTATTTT. As protein: CAGQGQGSTDTQYF.

This clonotype was recorded a few times. The V call is TRBV6-4, the J call TRBJ2-1; 9 nucleotides align to TRBD1. The CDR3 loop spans 17 amino acids. The V and J ends lost 5 bases and 4 bases, in that order; junction bases with no gene match: 12. The germline V gene encodes CDR1 MRHNA and CDR2 SNTAGT. For the CDR3, the DNA is TGTGCCAGCAGTCCTCTTCCGGGACAGGGACTATACAATGAGCAGTTCTTC. Amino acid sequence: CASSPLPGQGLYNEQFF.

This clonotype has at least ten counts. The J gene is TRBJ2-7, the V gene TRBV7-2; tentative D call: TRBD2 (5 bases). The CDR3 covers 13 residues. Trimming took 3 bases from V and 4 from J, leaving 10 bases between them. In germline, CDR1 is SGHTA, CDR2 FQGNSA. The CDR3 protein is CASSFPEDYEQYF. Here the CDR3 DNA reads TGTGCCAGCAGCTTTCCGGAGGATTACGAGCAGTACTTC. Variable domain in full (rest from reference TRBV7-2 and TRBJ2-7): GAGVSQSPSNKVTEKGKDVELRCDPISGHTALYWYRQSLGQGLEFLIYFQGNSAPDKSGLPSDRFSAERTGGSVSTLTIQRTQQEDSAVYLCASSFPEDYEQYFGPGTRLTVT.

This clonotype was counted only a few times. The rearrangement uses TRBV7-6 and TRBJ1-6; TRBD1 is a possible D gene (5 bases). Germline assignment: CDR1 SGHVS and CDR2 FNYEAQ. Trimming took off 1 base at V and 11 bases at J, with 12 bases between the two ends. This CDR3 comprises 14 residues. Written as DNA, the CDR3 is TGTGCCAGCAGCTTAGGGGGGGAAAACACACCCCTCCACTTT. Encoded protein: CASSLGGENTPLHF.

The sample holds many counts of this clonotype. The chain employs TRBV27 and TRBJ2-3; TRBD1 is a possible D gene (6 bases). Germline V CDR1 and CDR2: MNHEY, SMNVEV (reference sequence). The CDR3 sequence is 16 residues long. Trimming cost V 5 bases and J 3 bases, with 18 bases left between them. This chain's CDR3 is CASSRGQSVGTDTQYF. The CDR3 DNA reads TGTGCCAGCAGTCGAGGACAGTCCGTGGGGACAGATACGCAGTATTTT.

The table lists this clonotype with many counts. The V and J genes are TRBV18 and TRBJ2-3, with D possibly called TRBD1 or TRBD2 (5 bases each). Germline V lookup: CDR1 KGHSH, CDR2 LQKENI. The CDR3 length is 14 residues. Trimming took off 2 bases at V and 3 bases at J, with 9 bases between the two ends. CDR3: CASSPDWGTDTQYF. For the CDR3, the DNA is TGTGCCAGCTCACCAGATTGGGGGACAGATACGCAGTATTTT.

This clonotype has ten or more counts. V usage is TRBV18 and J usage is TRBJ1-1, with D perhaps matching TRBD1 (5 bases). This CDR3 comprises 14 residues. Germline loops: CDR1 KGHSH, CDR2 LQKENI. V lost 6 bases to trimming and J lost 5 bases, with 16 bases between them. The CDR3 region has the DNA TGTGCCAGCTCTACTACGTTGGGGGGGACTGAAGCTTTCTTT. Encoded protein: CASSTTLGGTEAFF.